These 27 T cell receptor beta chains were sequenced from one sample in a study of cytomegalovirus exposure and HLA in healthy donors. Primers included in the PCR were 60 Vbeta and 13 Jbeta primers. This table comes from immunoSEQ multiplex PCR, and its TCRdb copy is limited to in-frame clones, with some not included. The sample yields 170,000 or so clones, about 80% seen once. The sequencing sample was made of PBMCs. The receptors derive from a woman aged 60 to 75 in good health and CMV-seropositive.

The gene calls are TRBV9 and TRBJ2-3, with 10 bases aligning to TRBD2. Germline CDR1 reads SGDLS; CDR2 reads YYNGEE. The V and J ends lost 2 bases and 2 bases, in that order; junction bases with no gene match: 5. The CDR3 spans 16 residues. CDR3 protein: CASSVSSGRVTDTQYF. Here the CDR3 DNA reads TGTGCCAGCAGCGTCTCCAGCGGGAGGGTCACAGATACGCAGTATTTT.

The chain has TRBV5-4 and TRBJ2-3, with D perhaps matching TRBD2 (5 bases). CDR3 length: 14 amino acids. Germline CDR1 and CDR2: SGHNT and YYREEE (reference sequence). Trimming removed 4 bases at V and 5 bases at J, with 14 bases between. The CDR3 DNA sequence: TGTGCCAGCAGCGGGATTAGCGAGATAGATACGCAGTATTTT. Protein sequence: CASSGISEIDTQYF.

For the CDR3, the DNA is TGTGCCAGTAGTAAGGGCCGGGGTAGCAATCAGCCCCAGCATTTT. Amino acid sequence: CASSKGRGSNQPQHF. The V call is TRBV19, the J call TRBJ1-5, with D unresolved. This CDR3 comprises 15 residues. V was cut by 4 bases and J by 0 bases, with 10 bases left in between. Germline-derived CDR1 and CDR2 are LNHDA and SQIVND (reference sequence).

The chain combines TRBV5-1 with TRBJ2-1, with 10 bases lining up with TRBD2. There are 14 residues in the CDR3. Germline V gene lookup returns CDR1 SGHRS and CDR2 YFSETQ. The V gene end was trimmed by 6 bases and the J gene end by 4 bases; junction bases not matched to a gene: 4. CDR3 in DNA: TGCGCCAGCAAGTGGACTAGCGGATACAATGAGCAGTTCTTC. Its protein is CASKWTSGYNEQFF.

V is TRBV9 and J is TRBJ2-3; 12 bases align to TRBD2. J lost 4 bases, V lost 4 bases, and 10 bases had no gene match. The germline V gene encodes CDR1 SGDLS and CDR2 YYNGEE. The CDR3 is 17 residues long. For the CDR3, the DNA is TGTGCCAGCAGCCCCCGGACTAGCGGGACTAGGTCAGATACGCAGTATTTT. Translation: CASSPRTSGTRSDTQYF.

V gene TRBV7-2 combines with J gene TRBJ1-1; D is perhaps TRBD1 (6 bases). Germline V CDR1 and CDR2: SGHTA, FQGNSA. V dropped 5 bases and J dropped 0 bases, with 16 bases sitting between them. The CDR3 covers 16 residues. This chain's CDR3 is CASSQLQRGMNTEAFF. The CDR3 DNA is TGTGCCAGCAGCCAATTGCAAAGGGGGATGAACACTGAAGCTTTCTTT.

V gene TRBV4-2 combines with J gene TRBJ1-6, with 12 bases fitting TRBD1. This CDR3 has 16 residues. CDR1 is LGHNA, CDR2 YNFKEQ, per germline. V lost 4 bases and J lost 10; bases outside the gene matches: 8. CDR3 sequence reads: CASSPGTGGAGSPLHF. CDR3 DNA sequence: TGTGCCAGCAGCCCTGGGACAGGGGGCGCAGGATCACCCCTCCACTTT.

There are a few counts of this clone. The chain has TRBV4-1 and TRBJ2-4; TRBD2 matches at 11 bases. CDR3 length: 16 residues. The J segment lost 8 bases and the V segment lost 3 bases, leaving 9 bases of the junction unmatched. Germline values: CDR1 MGHRA, CDR2 YSYEKL. The CDR3 DNA follows: TGCGCCAGCAGCCAGGATAGCGGGGGGGCGAATGACATTCAGTACTTC. Protein product: CASSQDSGGANDIQYF.

The rearrangement joins TRBV18 to TRBJ2-5; 8 bases align to TRBD2. Germline-derived CDR1 and CDR2 are KGHSH and LQKENI. The CDR3 runs to 15 residues. Trimming took 5 bases from V and 1 from J; bases not matched to a gene: 6. CDR3 sequence (DNA): TGTGCCAGCTCATTAACAGCGGGGGCCCAAGAGACCCAGTACTTC. Encoded protein: CASSLTAGAQETQYF.

The chain carries TRBV15 and TRBJ1-4; D might be TRBD1 (6 bases). The V gene lost 7 bases and the J gene lost 8 bases, with 17 bases spanning the gap. In germline, CDR1 is LNHNV, CDR2 YYDKDF (reference sequence). The CDR3 contains 14 residues. Here the CDR3 reads CATNRQGKEEKLFF. The CDR3 coding sequence is TGTGCCACCAATAGGCAGGGGAAAGAGGAAAAACTGTTTTTT.

The rearrangement links TRBV2 to TRBJ2-5; 11 bases align to TRBD2. The CDR3 runs to 15 residues. Germline CDR1 and CDR2: SNHLY and FYNNEI. The J segment lost 3 bases and the V segment lost 4 bases, leaving 4 bases of the junction unmatched. The CDR3 DNA sequence: TGTGCCAGCAGTGTCACTAGCGGGAGCGAAGAGACCCAGTACTTC. It translates to CASSVTSGSEETQYF.

V usage is TRBV6-1 and J usage is TRBJ1-5; D gene unclear. V was trimmed by 3 bases and J by 5 bases, leaving 8 bases between them. CDR1 and CDR2 from the germline V gene are MNHNS and SASEGT. The CDR3 length is 13 residues. The CDR3 loop is CASSDRNDQPQHF. The CDR3 DNA reads TGTGCCAGCAGTGACAGAAATGATCAGCCCCAGCATTTT.

V usage is TRBV28 and J usage is TRBJ2-7; a weak D match, TRBD2 (5 bases). Germline CDR1 is MDHEN and CDR2 is SYDVKM. The CDR3 is 12 amino acids. V was pared by 6 bases and J by 2 bases, with 8 bases between. In nucleotides, the CDR3 is TGTGCCAGCAGGTCCGGGACCTACGAGCAGTACTTC. It is translated as CASRSGTYEQYF.

V is TRBV15 and J is TRBJ1-2; 8 bases are shared with TRBD1. Germline V CDR1 and CDR2: LNHNV, YYDKDF (reference sequence). This CDR3 has 15 residues. With 11 bases clipped from V and 8 bases from J, the junction kept 19 bases outside the gene matches. In nucleotides, the CDR3 is TGTGCCTCCGCGCCCCCCACTCGACAGGGGAAAGGCTACACCTTC. This translates into CASAPPTRQGKGYTF.

The chain is built from TRBV9 and TRBJ1-2; D is ambiguous. The germline V and J ends were trimmed by 0 bases and 14 bases, with 14 bases remaining between them. Germline V gives CDR1 SGDLS, CDR2 YYNGEE. The CDR3 loop spans 12 amino acids. The CDR3 nucleotides read TGTGCCAGCAGCGTAGCCACGACGGCGACTACCTTC. As protein: CASSVATTATTF.

CDR3 bases: TGTGCCACAACGAGGGGGGGCGCGGGCAATCAGCCCCAGCATTTT. This gives the protein CATTRGGAGNQPQHF. V is TRBV6-5 and J is TRBJ1-5; a weak D match, TRBD1 (6 bases). V was pared by 10 bases and J by 2 bases, with 18 bases between. CDR1 and CDR2 (germline): MNHEY, SVGAGI. This CDR3 region has 15 residues.

This clone occurred a few times. V is TRBV5-6 and J is TRBJ2-1, with 12 bases aligning to TRBD2. Germline CDR1 reads SGHDT; CDR2 reads YYEEEE. The CDR3 contains 15 residues. The ends lost 0 bases at V and 10 bases at J; junction bases unmatched: 5. For the CDR3, the DNA is TGTGCCAGCAGCTTGGGGACTAGCGGGATAAGAGAGCAGTTCTTC. It encodes CASSLGTSGIREQFF.

The chain couples TRBV7-8 to TRBJ1-6, with D unclear. CDR1 and CDR2 from the germline V gene are SGHVS and FQNEAQ. V was trimmed by 3 bases and J by 8 bases, leaving 14 bases between them. This CDR3 has 15 residues. CDR3 sequence: CASSLASAGYSPLHF. Written as DNA, the CDR3 is TGTGCCAGCAGCTTGGCCTCGGCAGGATATTCACCCCTCCACTTT.

The chain employs TRBV5-4 and TRBJ2-7; D perhaps matches TRBD1 (5 bases). V lost 0 bases to trimming and J lost 3 bases, with 10 bases between them. From germline, CDR1 is SGHNT and CDR2 YYREEE (reference sequence). The CDR3 extends over 14 amino acids. In DNA form, the CDR3 reads TGTGCCAGCAGCTTGGATCAGGGAAGCTACGAGCAGTACTTC. Translating gives CASSLDQGSYEQYF.

The rearrangement uses TRBV18 and TRBJ2-2, with TRBD1 matching over 7 bases. After removal of 4 bases from V and 2 bases from J, the junction contained 4 bases not matched to a gene. Per germline, CDR1 KGHSH and CDR2 LQKENI. The CDR3 is 15 amino acids. CDR3 amino acids: CASSLDRVNTGELFF. The DNA for the CDR3 is TGTGCCAGCTCACTCGACAGGGTAAACACCGGGGAGCTGTTTTTT.

CDR3 loop: CAWSVSRASGELFF. For the CDR3, the DNA is TGTGCCTGGAGTGTCAGCAGGGCCTCCGGGGAGCTGTTTTTT. The chain joins TRBV30 to TRBJ2-2; possibly TRBD1 for D (5 bases). The ends were cut back, 0 bases at V and 6 bases at J, with 11 bases in the middle. Germline CDR1 GTSNPN, CDR2 SVGIG (reference sequence). The CDR3 totals 14 residues.

The sample holds one count of this clone. The conserved phenylalanine or tryptophan normally closing the CDR3 is absent here, so this likely arose from a read error. Because the CDR3's place on the DNA is in doubt, the DNA is left out and the CDR3 is given as listed by TCRdb. V usage is TRBV6-4 and J usage is TRBJ1-3. The length of the CDR3 is 9 amino acids, counting both ends. CDR1 is MRHNA, CDR2 SNTAGT, per germline. CDR3 residues: CASSDFSHV.

The V and J genes are TRBV6-5 and TRBJ1-2; TRBD1 might be the D (5 bases). Germline V lookup: CDR1 MNHEY, CDR2 SVGAGI. Trimming took off 2 bases at V and 6 bases at J, with 10 bases between the two ends. CDR3 length: 13 residues. This CDR3 is CASSYDRRNGYTF. CDR3 sequence (DNA): TGTGCCAGCAGTTACGACAGACGCAATGGCTACACCTTC.

This chain's CDR3 is CASSRDRGTIDSSTDTQYF. CDR3 sequence (DNA): TGTGCCAGCAGTCGGGACAGGGGAACTATTGATTCGAGCACAGATACGCAGTATTTT. This chain uses TRBV27 with TRBJ2-3; 10 nucleotides match TRBD1. The germline CDR1 and CDR2 sequences are MNHEY and SMNVEV (reference sequence). V was pared by 5 bases and J by 0 bases, with 14 bases of the junction left unmatched. The CDR3 is 19 amino acids.

For this clone: Other DNA sequences in this specimen translate into the identical CDR3. CDR3 sequence (DNA): TGTGCCAGCAGCCCCGGACAGGGGCCTGGAAACACCATATATTTT. Translating gives CASSPGQGPGNTIYF. The V and J genes are TRBV11-3 and TRBJ1-3, with 9 bases lining up with TRBD1. Germline V gene lookup returns CDR1 SGHNT and CDR2 YENEEA. Trimming cost V 5 bases and J 2 bases; bases outside gene matches: 4. The CDR3 is made up of 15 amino acids. The variable domain in full, completed from reference TRBV11-3 and TRBJ1-3, reads EAGVVQSPRYKIIEKKQPVAFWCNPISGHNTLYWYLQNLGQGPELLIRYENEEAVDDSQLPKDRFSAERLKGVDSTLKIQPAELGDSAVYLCASSPGQGPGNTIYFGEGSWLTVV.

CDR3 sequence: CASSQVRGFSTDTQYF. In nucleotides, the CDR3 is TGCGCCAGCAGCCAGGTTCGCGGTTTTAGCACAGATACGCAGTATTTT. The chain couples TRBV4-1 to TRBJ2-3; the D is unclear. The CDR3 totals 16 residues. V lost 3 bases and J 0 bases, leaving 13 bases between the germline ends. Germline loops: CDR1 MGHRA, CDR2 YSYEKL.

V and J are TRBV5-4 and TRBJ1-1; no clear D. Germline V CDR1 and CDR2: SGHNT, YYREEE (reference sequence). The CDR3 loop spans 13 amino acids. V was cut by 2 bases and J by 7 bases, with 12 bases left in between. The CDR3 nucleotides read TGTGCCAGCAGCTTCGATCCCCCAGGTGAAGCTTTCTTT. It codes for CASSFDPPGEAFF.